The rows below give T cell receptor beta chains drawn from one sample of a study of blood T cell repertoires in COVID-19. Clones were read by immunoSEQ multiplex PCR, and TCRdb kept only the in-frame ones, dropping some. The table has roughly 38,000 clones, 80% to 90% seen once. Sequenced sample: peripheral blood. These receptors came from a woman in her 70s with acute or convalescent COVID-19. Each CDR3 is given with its conserved first and last residue. D genes are given only for firm matches. Clone size appears in some rows only: once, few, many, or a class for an expanded clone.

d_gene,j_gene,v_gene,abundance,CDR3aa,CDR3nt
TRBD1,TRBJ1-1,TRBV7-9,.,CASSLVEGARVF,TGTGCCAGCAGCTTAGTCGAGGGGGCGAGAGTTTTT
.,TRBJ1-1,TRBV10-3,.,CAIREDIEAFF,TGTGCCATCAGGGAGGACATTGAAGCTTTCTTT
TRBD1,TRBJ1-4,TRBV7-9,.,CASSAGQATTNEKLFF,TGTGCCAGCAGCGCGGGACAGGCAACAACTAATGAAAAACTGTTTTTT
.,TRBJ2-5,TRBV13,once,CASSLGQDQETQYF,TGTGCCAGCAGCTTAGGGCAGGACCAAGAGACCCAGTACTTC
TRBD2,TRBJ2-2,TRBV28,.,CASSRTPGGDTGELFF,TGTGCCAGCAGTAGGACCCCGGGGGGGGACACCGGGGAGCTGTTTTTT
TRBD1,TRBJ1-1,TRBV19,.,CASSKTGGLTEAFF,TGTGCCAGTAGTAAGACAGGGGGACTCACTGAAGCTTTCTTT
TRBD2,TRBJ2-1,TRBV4-3,.,CASRFGLAENEQFF,TGCGCCAGCAGGTTCGGACTAGCGGAGAATGAGCAGTTCTTC
.,TRBJ2-5,TRBV2,.,CASTAQLARQETQYF,TGTGCCAGCACGGCCCAGCTAGCGCGCCAAGAGACCCAGTACTTC
.,TRBJ1-2,TRBV5-6,.,CASSTTGFEGYTF,TGTGCCAGCAGCACAACAGGGTTCGAAGGCTACACCTTC
TRBD1,TRBJ1-3,TRBV10-3,.,CAISDGQGAGGNTIYF,TGTGCCATCAGTGACGGACAGGGGGCAGGAGGAAACACCATATATTTT
TRBD2,TRBJ2-5,TRBV11-2,.,CASSSNPGLAGARKTQYF,TGTGCCAGCAGCTCAAATCCGGGACTAGCGGGGGCCCGGAAGACCCAGTACTTC
TRBD1,TRBJ2-1,TRBV5-1,.,CASSTGQSSEQFF,TGCGCCAGCAGTACGGGACAGTCGAGTGAGCAGTTCTTC
.,TRBJ1-1,TRBV4-3,.,CASSQDGGIGGDTEAFF,TGCGCCAGCAGCCAAGATGGTGGTATAGGGGGGGACACTGAAGCTTTCTTT
.,TRBJ2-2,TRBV19,.,CASRGTGELFF,TGTGCCAGTCGGGGCACCGGGGAGCTGTTTTTT
.,TRBJ1-4,TRBV6-1,.,CASSEGWTSGLSEKLFF,TGTGCCAGCAGTGAAGGTTGGACTAGTGGGTTGAGTGAAAAACTGTTTTTT
TRBD2,TRBJ2-5,TRBV7-7,.,CASSFGLAGAQETQYF,TGTGCTAGCAGCTTCGGACTAGCGGGGGCCCAAGAGACCCAGTACTTC
TRBD1,TRBJ2-1,TRBV7-2,.,CASSLEGTGFTYNEQFF,TGTGCCAGCAGCTTAGAAGGGACAGGGTTTACCTACAATGAGCAGTTCTTC
.,TRBJ2-3,TRBV14,once,CASSQVRVDTQYF,TGTGCCAGCAGCCAAGTGAGAGTGGATACGCAGTATTTT
TRBD1,TRBJ2-4,TRBV7-3,.,CASSRGQGNIQYF,TGTGCCAGCAGCCGGGGACAGGGAAACATTCAGTACTTC
.,TRBJ1-1,TRBV30,.,CAWSPTGPEAFF,TGTGCCTGGAGTCCCACAGGGCCTGAAGCTTTCTTT
TRBD1,TRBJ1-5,TRBV10-3,.,CAISSDRDLVQPQHF,TGTGCCATCAGTAGTGACAGGGACCTCGTTCAGCCCCAGCATTTT
TRBD2,TRBJ2-1,TRBV11-2,.,CASSLGGTSGHNEQFF,TGTGCCAGCAGCTTGGGCGGGACTAGCGGCCACAATGAGCAGTTCTTC
TRBD1,TRBJ1-2,TRBV5-4,large,CASSPNLGQGDPRNGYTF,TGTGCCAGCAGCCCCAACCTTGGACAGGGGGACCCTCGAAATGGCTACACCTTC
TRBD1,TRBJ2-2,TRBV7-2,.,CASSLRGQGSYTGELFF,TGTGCCAGCAGCTTACGCGGACAGGGATCCTACACCGGGGAGCTGTTTTTT
TRBD1,TRBJ2-3,TRBV27,.,CASIQPGTADTQYF,TGTGCCAGCATCCAGCCCGGGACAGCAGATACGCAGTATTTT
.,TRBJ1-5,TRBV9,.,CASSVGAGENQPQHF,TGTGCCAGCAGCGTAGGGGCAGGGGAAAATCAGCCCCAGCATTTT
TRBD1,TRBJ1-5,TRBV7-2,.,CASSRADRANQPQHF,TGTGCCAGCAGCCGTGCGGACAGGGCCAATCAGCCCCAGCATTTT
.,TRBJ1-2,TRBV15,once,CATSSASNYGYTF,TGTGCCACCAGCAGTGCGTCCAACTATGGCTACACCTTC
TRBD1,TRBJ1-5,TRBV10-3,.,CAISPGTAENQPQHF,TGTGCCATCAGCCCGGGGACAGCAGAAAATCAGCCCCAGCATTTT
TRBD1,TRBJ1-4,TRBV13,.,CASSRQGGTNEKLFF,TGTGCCAGCAGCAGACAGGGGGGTACTAATGAAAAACTGTTTTTT
.,TRBJ1-2,TRBV24-1,.,CATTAEGGGNYGYTF,TGTGCCACCACGGCTGAGGGAGGCGGAAACTATGGCTACACCTTC
.,TRBJ1-1,TRBV9,.,CASSRGLNTEAFF,TGTGCCAGCAGCAGGGGCCTGAACACTGAAGCTTTCTTT
.,TRBJ1-5,TRBV6-2/TRBV6-3,.,CASSYLGVGQPQHF,TGTGCCAGCAGTTACCTAGGGGTGGGGCAGCCCCAGCATTTT
.,TRBJ2-1,TRBV3-1/TRBV3-2,.,CASSQEQVGKYANEQFF,TGTGCCAGCAGCCAAGAACAGGTAGGAAAGTATGCGAATGAGCAGTTCTTC
.,TRBJ1-2,TRBV7-2,.,CASDLGGGGASPYGYTF,TGTGCCAGCGATTTGGGGGGCGGGGGCGCATCCCCCTATGGCTACACCTTC
.,TRBJ2-3,TRBV27,.,CASSSGGDTQYF,TGTGCCAGCAGTTCGGGTGGGGATACGCAGTATTTT
TRBD1,TRBJ2-2,TRBV5-1,once,CASSSPGTGKVWELFF,TGCGCCAGCAGCTCCCCCGGGACAGGGAAGGTTTGGGAGCTGTTTTTT
.,TRBJ2-3,TRBV7-9,.,CASSQTGGRPDTQYF,TGTGCCAGCAGCCAAACTGGAGGGAGACCAGATACGCAGTATTTT
TRBD1,TRBJ2-4,TRBV18,.,CASSTGGNIQYF,TGTGCCAGCTCAACAGGGGGGAACATTCAGTACTTC
TRBD1,TRBJ1-5,TRBV18,.,CASSLKQGVAPQHF,TGTGCCAGCTCATTGAAACAGGGGGTTGCGCCCCAGCATTTT
.,TRBJ2-1,TRBV19,.,CASSPEQGMVGYNEQFF,TGTGCCAGTAGTCCGGAACAGGGAATGGTGGGGTACAATGAGCAGTTCTTC